This record concerns one TCR beta chain sequence. This clonotype showed up just a few times. Its antigen remains undetermined. No much larger clone is present one base from it, and per-base qualities are unavailable. Ophthalmopathy patients had moderately to severely active disease, with a Clinical Activity Score of 3 or more, a NOSPECS grade of 4 or more, and a disease duration of less than 3 months. Patients with uncontrolled infections, other autoimmune diseases, pregnancy or lactation were excluded. Diagnoses relied on clinical symptoms, serum thyroxine and TRAb, thyroid ultrasound and orbital computed tomography. PBMCs were isolated from 10 ml of fresh peripheral blood by Ficoll-Paque density gradient centrifugation. Total RNA was extracted with Trizol reagent, and quality was checked on an Agilent 2100 Bioanalyzer. This sample was taken from a study of T cells in Graves' hyperthyroidism and ophthalmopathy (dated by TCRdb to about 2019). Turning to the overall study: Peripheral blood was sampled at the time of initial diagnosis, prior to any treatment. The paper reports TCR Vbeta CDR3 sequencing of approximately 140 peripheral blood samples: under 45 ophthalmopathy, about 75 hyperthyroidism and around 17 progressor patients. After sampling, hyperthyroidism patients received methimazole starting at 30 mg daily, and ophthalmopathy patients received high-dose intravenous methylprednisolone. Prospective prediction of ophthalmopathy was tested in an independent validation cohort of under 20 hyperthyroidism patients and around 16 patients who later progressed to ophthalmopathy. The study also compared thyroid tissue and blood T-cell repertoires from 6 or 7 Graves' hyperthyroidism patients. The approximately 98 discovery patients were randomly divided into training and test sets at a 7:3 ratio. TCR V-J signatures able to tell the groups apart were searched for in a discovery cohort of around 95 patients, of whom under 45 had Graves' ophthalmopathy and roughly 58 had stable Graves' hyperthyroidism. The paper as a whole reports these results and caveats: No statistical method was used to set the sample size in advance, and investigators knew the group allocation. Most expanded thyroid clonotypes (frequency above 0.001) were also found in blood, which suggests that blood repertoires may mirror thyroid immune responses. A model built on a 13 V-J signature distinguished ophthalmopathy from stable hyperthyroidism, reaching roughly 88% sensitivity and 81.08% specificity in cross-validation and 80%/75% in testing. In validation, the model predicted progression to ophthalmopathy with over 65% sensitivity and 72% to 85% specificity, a median of roughly seven months before onset.

Trimming removed 9 bases from V and 4 bases from J; the gene matches leave 10 bases unexplained. CDR3 length: 14 amino acids, cysteine to phenylalanine. The retained sequence is limited to the CDR3, 42 bases, with the frame set at the first base. Sequences LNHDA (CDR1) and SQIVND (CDR2) are obtained from the germline V gene (reference sequence). TCR beta CDR3 regions were amplified from RNA transcripts. The first round of RT-PCR for the TCR CDR3 was performed with the HTBI primer set and the Qiagen OneStep RT-PCR kit. The libraries were constructed in a second round of multiplex PCR and then size-selected and purified. Sequencing of the libraries was done on an Illumina HiSeq2000 using paired-end 100 bp reads. As for the original processing: Raw data were processed with SOAPnuke, discarding reads with adapters, uncalled bases, mean Phred below 15, or no exact constant-primer or identifier match. High-quality paired reads were merged with COPE v1.2.5, and unique nucleotide sequences were defined as clonotypes. Clonotypes were aligned to IMGT TRBV, TRBD and TRBJ reference segments using MiTCR v1.1. The analysis included only V-J combinations with a frequency above 0.0001, which together covered more than 99% of the repertoires. The TCS score was defined as F50 (clonal expansion) divided by E x V (chaos), with BLOSUM62-based TCRdist calculated between CDR3 peptides within each V-J. Welch's t-statistics and random forest reduced roughly 540 V-J features to fewer than 15, which were used in a naive Bayes classifier (R e1071). In TCRdb, the public reads were trimmed at Q25 with fastp and aligned with MiXCR, with productive beta chains retained. Each CDR3 protein gets just one entry, which takes the most common genes and DNA from the rows behind it. TCRdb, not the original authors, processed these V and J calls. Recorded for this sample are nearly 600,000 distinct CDR3 sequences; 14% of them occurred a single time. The ten top clones hold about 6.6% of the sample.

The TCR originated in a woman under 30 with Graves' ophthalmopathy. The material sequenced was blood. The chain is encoded by TRBV19 joined to TRBJ2-7, and 9 junctional nucleotides match TRBD1. The nucleotides are TGTGCCAGCTCTACAGGGGGCTCTTGGTACGAGCAGTACTTC. It codes for CASSTGGSWYEQYF.